This T cell receptor (beta chain) was profiled in a study of OX40 agonist ivuxolimab in advanced cancers. Looking at the study overall: Patients receiving dose escalation had hepatocellular carcinoma, melanoma, renal cell or head and neck cancer.

Broader study findings: Some nonresponders also had low normalized T-cell clonal expansion.

Concerning this clone itself: The antigen remains undetermined.

CDR3 length: 15 amino acids. Germline CDR1 MNHEY, CDR2 SVGAGI. V lost 5 bases and J lost 4, with 17 bases in between. Blood draws occurred at baseline, cycle 4 day 1, and cycle 7 day 1. Here immunoSEQ multiplex PCR was the method, and the copy in TCRdb shows in-frame clones only, minus some. The sample yields about 49,000 clones, 84% seen once. This clonotype was obtained from an adult with an advanced solid tumor such as melanoma, head and neck, liver or kidney cancer. The rearrangement uses TRBV6-5 and TRBJ1-2, with a possible D match to TRBD1 (5 bases). The material sequenced was CD4+ or CD8+ T cells sorted from blood, taken in a trial of the OX40 agonist ivuxolimab. DNA of the CDR3: TGTGCCAGCAGTCCAACCCGGGACTTTGTCTATGGCTACACCTTC. It encodes CASSPTRDFVYGYTF.